This entry is about one TCR beta chain. Its specificity is unknown. The data originate from a study of cytomegalovirus exposure and HLA in healthy donors. Overall study results and limits: HLA restriction was apparent for most CMV-associated TCR beta chains in a later analysis. Earlier analysis looked at TCR beta V segments, and most were productive about 90% or about 30% of the time.

V lost 0 bases and J lost 2, with 8 bases in between. Germline CDR1 and CDR2: GTSNPN and SVGIG (reference sequence). The CDR3 is made up of 14 amino acids. 13 Jbeta primers and 60 Vbeta primers were used for the PCR. Clones were read by immunoSEQ multiplex PCR, and TCRdb kept only the in-frame ones, dropping some. This repertoire shows some 130,000 clones, roughly 80% found once; its top ten account for 0.95% to 1.5%. V and J are TRBV30 and TRBJ1-5, with D possibly TRBD1 on 6 matching bases. Sequenced: PBMCs. The sequence derives from a girl aged 2-10 years in good health and CMV-seronegative. CDR3 sequence reads: CAWSVGAGNQPQHF. Here the CDR3 DNA reads TGTGCCTGGAGTGTGGGGGCAGGCAATCAGCCCCAGCATTTT.